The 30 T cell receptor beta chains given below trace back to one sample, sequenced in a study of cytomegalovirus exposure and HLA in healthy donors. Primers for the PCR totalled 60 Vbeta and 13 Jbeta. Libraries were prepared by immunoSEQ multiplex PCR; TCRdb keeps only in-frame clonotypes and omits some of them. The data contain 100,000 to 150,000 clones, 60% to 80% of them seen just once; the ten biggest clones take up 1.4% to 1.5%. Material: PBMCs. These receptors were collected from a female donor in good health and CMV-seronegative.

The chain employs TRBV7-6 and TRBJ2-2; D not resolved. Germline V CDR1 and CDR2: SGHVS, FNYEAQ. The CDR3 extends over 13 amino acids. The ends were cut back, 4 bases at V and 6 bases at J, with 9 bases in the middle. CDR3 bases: TGTGCCAGCAGCTCCTCCCGTTCCGGGGAGCTGTTTTTT. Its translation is CASSSSRSGELFF.

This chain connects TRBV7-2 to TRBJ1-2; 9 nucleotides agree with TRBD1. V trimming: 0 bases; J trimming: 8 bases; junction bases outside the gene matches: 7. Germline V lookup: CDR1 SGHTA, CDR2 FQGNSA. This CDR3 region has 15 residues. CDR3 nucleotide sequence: TGTGCCAGCAGCTTAGCCCCACAGGGGGCGCACGGCTACACCTTC. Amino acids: CASSLAPQGAHGYTF.

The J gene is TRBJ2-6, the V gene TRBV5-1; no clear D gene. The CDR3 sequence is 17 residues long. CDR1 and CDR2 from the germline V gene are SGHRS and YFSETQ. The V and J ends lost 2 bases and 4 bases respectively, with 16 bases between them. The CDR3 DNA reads TGCGCCAGCAGCTTAACAATAATAACCCCCGGGGCCAACGTCCTGACTTTC. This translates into CASSLTIITPGANVLTF.

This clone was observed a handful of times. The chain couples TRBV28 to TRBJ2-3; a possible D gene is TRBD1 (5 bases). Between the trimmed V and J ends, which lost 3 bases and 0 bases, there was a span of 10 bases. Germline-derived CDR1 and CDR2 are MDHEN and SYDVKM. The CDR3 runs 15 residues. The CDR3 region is CASSFDQGSTDTQYF. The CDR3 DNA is TGTGCCAGCAGTTTTGATCAGGGAAGCACAGATACGCAGTATTTT.

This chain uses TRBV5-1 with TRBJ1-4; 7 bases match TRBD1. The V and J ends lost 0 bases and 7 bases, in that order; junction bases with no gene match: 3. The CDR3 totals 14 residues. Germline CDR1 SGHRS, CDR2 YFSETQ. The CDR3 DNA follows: TGCGCCAGCAGCTTGGGGACAGGATCTGAAAAACTGTTTTTT. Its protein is CASSLGTGSEKLFF.

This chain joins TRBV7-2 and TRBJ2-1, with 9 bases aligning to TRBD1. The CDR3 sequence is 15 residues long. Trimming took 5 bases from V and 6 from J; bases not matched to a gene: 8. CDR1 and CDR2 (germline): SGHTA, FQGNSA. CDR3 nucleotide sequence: TGTGCCAGCAGCCTGGGGGACAGGGAGGGCAATGAGCAGTTCTTC. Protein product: CASSLGDREGNEQFF.

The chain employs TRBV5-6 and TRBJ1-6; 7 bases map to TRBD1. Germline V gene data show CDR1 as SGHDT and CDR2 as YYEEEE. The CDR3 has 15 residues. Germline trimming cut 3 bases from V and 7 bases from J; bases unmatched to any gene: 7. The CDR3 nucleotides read TGTGCCAGCAGCTGGGGGGACAGAGAAAATTCACCCCTCCACTTT. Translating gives CASSWGDRENSPLHF. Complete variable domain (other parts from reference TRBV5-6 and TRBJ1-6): DAGVTQSPTHLIKTRGQQVTLRCSPKSGHDTVSWYQQALGQGPQFIFQYYEEEERQRGNFPDRFSGHQFPNYSSELNVNALLLGDSALYLCASSWGDRENSPLHFGNGTRLTVT.

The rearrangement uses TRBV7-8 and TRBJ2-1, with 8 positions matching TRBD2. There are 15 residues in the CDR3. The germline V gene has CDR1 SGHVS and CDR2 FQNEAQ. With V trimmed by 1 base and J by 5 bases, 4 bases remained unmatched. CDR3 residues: CASSLGGGRHNEQFF. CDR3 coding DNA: TGTGCCAGCAGCTTAGGGGGCGGGAGGCACAATGAGCAGTTCTTC.

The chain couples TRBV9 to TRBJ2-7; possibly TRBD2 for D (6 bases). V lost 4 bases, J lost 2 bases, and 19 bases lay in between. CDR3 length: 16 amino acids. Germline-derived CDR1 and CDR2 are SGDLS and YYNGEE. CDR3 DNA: TGTGCCAGCAGCCCCAGTAGGGATTCGGGGGCCTACGAGCAGTACTTC. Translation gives CASSPSRDSGAYEQYF.

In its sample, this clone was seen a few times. The CDR3 DNA is TGTGCCAGCAGCCAGAAAACTAGCGGGAACCCCTACGAGCAGTACTTC. Translating it yields CASSQKTSGNPYEQYF. The chain joins TRBV13 to TRBJ2-7; 10 bases line up with TRBD2. CDR1 is PRHDT and CDR2 is FYEKMQ in the germline V gene (reference sequence). The V gene end was trimmed by 5 bases and the J gene end by 2 bases; junction bases not matched to a gene: 9. CDR3 length: 16 residues.

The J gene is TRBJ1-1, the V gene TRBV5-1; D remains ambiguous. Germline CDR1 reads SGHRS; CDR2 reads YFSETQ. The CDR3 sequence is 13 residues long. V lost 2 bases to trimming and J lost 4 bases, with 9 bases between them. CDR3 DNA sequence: TGCGCCAGCAGCTTTTTTGGCAGCACTGAAGCTTTCTTT. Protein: CASSFFGSTEAFF. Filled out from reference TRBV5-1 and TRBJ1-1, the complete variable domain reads KAGVTQTPRYLIKTRGQQVTLSCSPISGHRSVSWYQQTPGQGLQFLFEYFSETQRNKGNFPGRFSGRQFSNSRSEMNVSTLELGDSALYLCASSFFGSTEAFFGQGTRLTVV.

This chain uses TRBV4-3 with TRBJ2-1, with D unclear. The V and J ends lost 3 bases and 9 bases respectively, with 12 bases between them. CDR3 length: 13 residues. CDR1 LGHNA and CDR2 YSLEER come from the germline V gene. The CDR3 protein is CASSQYAVGEQFF. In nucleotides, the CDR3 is TGCGCCAGCAGCCAGTACGCGGTCGGTGAGCAGTTCTTC.

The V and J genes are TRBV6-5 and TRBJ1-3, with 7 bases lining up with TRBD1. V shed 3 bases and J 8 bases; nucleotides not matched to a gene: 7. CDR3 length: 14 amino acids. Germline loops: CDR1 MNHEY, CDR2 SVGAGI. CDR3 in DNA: TGTGCCAGCAGTTATCGGGACAGAGGACACACCATATATTTT. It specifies CASSYRDRGHTIYF.

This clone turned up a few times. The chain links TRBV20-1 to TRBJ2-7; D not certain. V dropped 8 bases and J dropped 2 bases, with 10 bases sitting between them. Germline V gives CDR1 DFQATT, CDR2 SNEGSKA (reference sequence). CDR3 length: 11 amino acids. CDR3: CSTSTAYEQYF. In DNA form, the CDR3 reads TGCAGTACAAGTACAGCCTACGAGCAGTACTTC.

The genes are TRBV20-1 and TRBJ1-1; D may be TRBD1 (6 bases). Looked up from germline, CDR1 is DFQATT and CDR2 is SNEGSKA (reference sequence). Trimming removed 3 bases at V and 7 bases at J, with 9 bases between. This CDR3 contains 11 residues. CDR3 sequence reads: CSASRDIEAFF. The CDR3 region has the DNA TGCAGTGCTAGTCGGGACATTGAAGCTTTCTTT.

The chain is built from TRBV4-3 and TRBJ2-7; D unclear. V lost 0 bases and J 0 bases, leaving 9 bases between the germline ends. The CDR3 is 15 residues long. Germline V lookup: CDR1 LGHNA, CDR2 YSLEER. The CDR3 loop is CASSQDWAGSYEQYF. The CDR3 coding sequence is TGCGCCAGCAGCCAAGATTGGGCAGGCTCCTACGAGCAGTACTTC.

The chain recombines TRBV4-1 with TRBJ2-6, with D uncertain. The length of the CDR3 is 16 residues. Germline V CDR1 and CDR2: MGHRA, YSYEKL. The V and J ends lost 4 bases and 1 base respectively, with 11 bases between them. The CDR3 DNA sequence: TGCGCCAGCAGCCCGAAACCGGGTTCTGGGGCCAACGTCCTGACTTTC. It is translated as CASSPKPGSGANVLTF.

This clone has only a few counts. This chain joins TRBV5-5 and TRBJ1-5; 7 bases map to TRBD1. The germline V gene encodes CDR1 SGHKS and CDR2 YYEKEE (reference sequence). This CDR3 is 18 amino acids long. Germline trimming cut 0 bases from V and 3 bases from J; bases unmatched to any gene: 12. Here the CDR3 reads CASSLDPGQSIVNQPQHF. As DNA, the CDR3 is TGTGCCAGCAGCTTGGACCCGGGACAGAGTATAGTCAATCAGCCCCAGCATTTT.

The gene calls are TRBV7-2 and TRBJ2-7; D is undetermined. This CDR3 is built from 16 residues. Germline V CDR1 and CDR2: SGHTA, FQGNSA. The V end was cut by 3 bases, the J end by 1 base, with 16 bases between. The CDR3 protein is CASSFTGGYGSYEQYF. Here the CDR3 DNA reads TGTGCCAGCAGCTTCACGGGTGGCTATGGGTCCTACGAGCAGTACTTC.

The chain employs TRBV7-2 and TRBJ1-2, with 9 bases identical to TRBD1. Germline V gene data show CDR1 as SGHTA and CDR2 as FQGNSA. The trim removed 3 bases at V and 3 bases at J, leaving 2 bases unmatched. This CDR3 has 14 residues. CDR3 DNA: TGTGCCAGCAGCTTCGACAGGGGGGACTATGGCTACACCTTC. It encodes CASSFDRGDYGYTF.

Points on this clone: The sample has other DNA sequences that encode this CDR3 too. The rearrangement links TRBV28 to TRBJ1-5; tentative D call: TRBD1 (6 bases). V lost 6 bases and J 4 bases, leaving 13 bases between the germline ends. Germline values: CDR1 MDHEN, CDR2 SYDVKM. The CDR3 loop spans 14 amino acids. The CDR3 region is CASSAGQFNQPQHF. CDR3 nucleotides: TGTGCCAGCAGCGCTGGACAGTTTAATCAGCCCCAGCATTTT. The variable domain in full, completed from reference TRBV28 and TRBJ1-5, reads DVKVTQSSRYLVKRTGEKVFLECVQDMDHENMFWYRQDPGLGLRLIYFSYDVKMKEKGDIPEGYSVSREKKERFSLILESASTNQTSMYLCASSAGQFNQPQHFGDGTRLSIL.

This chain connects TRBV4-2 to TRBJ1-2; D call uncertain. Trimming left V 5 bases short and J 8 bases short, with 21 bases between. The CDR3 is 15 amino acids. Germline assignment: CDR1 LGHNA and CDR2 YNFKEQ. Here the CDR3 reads CASSLFGSGLGGYTF. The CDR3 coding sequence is TGTGCCAGCAGCTTGTTCGGGTCCGGTCTAGGAGGCTACACCTTC.

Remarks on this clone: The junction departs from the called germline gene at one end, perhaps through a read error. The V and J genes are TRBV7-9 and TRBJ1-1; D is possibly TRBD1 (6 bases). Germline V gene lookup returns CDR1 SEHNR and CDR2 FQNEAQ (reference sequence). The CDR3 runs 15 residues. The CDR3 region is CSSSLKVGTGWVAFF. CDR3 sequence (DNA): TGTTCCAGCAGCTTAAAGGTGGGAACAGGGTGGGTAGCTTTCTTT.

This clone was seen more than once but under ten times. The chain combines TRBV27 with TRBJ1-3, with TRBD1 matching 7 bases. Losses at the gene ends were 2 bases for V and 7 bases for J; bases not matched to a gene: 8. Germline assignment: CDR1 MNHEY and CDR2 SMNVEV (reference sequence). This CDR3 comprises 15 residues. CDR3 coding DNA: TGTGCCAGCAGTTTAAAAAGGGGCAGGGGGAACACCATATATTTT. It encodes CASSLKRGRGNTIYF.

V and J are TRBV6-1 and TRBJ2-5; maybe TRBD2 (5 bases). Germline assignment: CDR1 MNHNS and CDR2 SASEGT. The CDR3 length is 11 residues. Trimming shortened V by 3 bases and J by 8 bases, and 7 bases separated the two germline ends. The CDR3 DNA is TGTGCCAGCAGTGAGGACTTCACCCAGTACTTC. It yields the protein CASSEDFTQYF.

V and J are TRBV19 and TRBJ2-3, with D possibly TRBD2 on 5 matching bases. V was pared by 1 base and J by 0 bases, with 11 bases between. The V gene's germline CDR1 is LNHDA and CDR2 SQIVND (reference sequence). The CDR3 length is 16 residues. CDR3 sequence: CASSIVSSGSTDTQYF. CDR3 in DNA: TGTGCCAGTAGTATAGTGAGCAGCGGTAGCACAGATACGCAGTATTTT.

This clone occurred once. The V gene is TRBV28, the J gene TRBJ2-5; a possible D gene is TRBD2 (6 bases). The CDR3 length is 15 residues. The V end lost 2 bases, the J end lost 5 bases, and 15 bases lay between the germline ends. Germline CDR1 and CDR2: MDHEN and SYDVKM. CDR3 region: CASSLGSAGRETQYF. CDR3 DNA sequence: TGTGCCAGCAGTTTAGGTAGCGCGGGACGGGAGACCCAGTACTTC.

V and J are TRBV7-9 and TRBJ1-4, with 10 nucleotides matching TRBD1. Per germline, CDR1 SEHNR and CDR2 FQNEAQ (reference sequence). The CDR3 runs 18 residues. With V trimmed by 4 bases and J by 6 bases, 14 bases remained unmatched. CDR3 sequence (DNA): TGTGCCAGCAGCTCAACCTTAAGACAGGGGGCCATAGATGAAAAACTGTTTTTT. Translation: CASSSTLRQGAIDEKLFF.

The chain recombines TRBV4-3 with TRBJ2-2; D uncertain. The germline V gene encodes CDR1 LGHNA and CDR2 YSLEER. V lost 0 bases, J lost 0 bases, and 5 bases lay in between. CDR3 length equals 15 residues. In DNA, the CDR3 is TGCGCCAGCAGCCAAGACGCGGCGAACACCGGGGAGCTGTTTTTT. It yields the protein CASSQDAANTGELFF.

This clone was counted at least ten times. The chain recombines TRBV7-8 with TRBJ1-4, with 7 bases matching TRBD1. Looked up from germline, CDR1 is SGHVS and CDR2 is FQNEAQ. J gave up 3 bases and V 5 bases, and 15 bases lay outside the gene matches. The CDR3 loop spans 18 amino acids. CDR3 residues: CASSHGRRGRRANEKLFF. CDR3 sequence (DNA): TGTGCCAGCAGCCATGGGCGGAGGGGGCGCAGGGCTAATGAAAAACTGTTTTTT. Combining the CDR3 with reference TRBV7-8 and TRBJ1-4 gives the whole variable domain GAGVSQSPRYKVAKRGQDVALRCDPISGHVSLFWYQQALGQGPEFLTYFQNEAQLDKSGLPSDRFFAERPEGSVSTLKIQRTQQEDSAVYLCASSHGRRGRRANEKLFFGSGTQLSVL.